The 31 T cell receptor beta chains below all came from one sample that was sequenced in a study of cytomegalovirus exposure and HLA in healthy donors listed by TCRdb under 2017. The library was produced with the immunoSEQ multiplex PCR assay. For the multiplex PCR, a mixture combining 60 forward primers for TCR Vbeta segments and 13 reverse primers for TCR Jbeta segments was used. Sourced from immuneACCESS, this table was stored by TCRdb with only in-frame sequences that have V and J called. A share of the clones is absent; for the studies checked, an unresolved V gene accounts for under half, and the remainder has no known explanation. In this sample the table shows 80,000 to 95,000 clones, over 55% of which occur a single time. The biggest ten clones account for about 6.7% of the sample. The sequenced material came from PBMCs. These receptors were obtained from a woman aged 25 to 39 in good health and CMV-seronegative.

The V gene is TRBV25-1, the J gene TRBJ2-2, with no clear D. V dropped 3 bases and J dropped 6 bases, with 8 bases sitting between them. CDR3 size: 13 residues. CDR1 and CDR2 from the germline V gene are MGHDK and SYGVNS. In DNA form, the CDR3 reads TGTGCCAGCAGTGACTGGAGATCCGGGGAGCTGTTTTTT. Translated, it gives CASSDWRSGELFF.

This clone was seen just once. The chain employs TRBV19 and TRBJ1-2, with D perhaps TRBD1 (5 bases). The CDR3 loop spans 13 amino acids. CDR1 and CDR2 (germline): LNHDA, SQIVND (reference sequence). V was shortened by 7 bases and J by 4 bases, with 13 bases between the two germline ends. Here the CDR3 DNA reads TGTGCCAGTACCCCTCAGGGTGTCTATGGCTACACCTTC. Translation: CASTPQGVYGYTF.

A word on this clone: Germline and junction disagree at one end, which may indicate a read error. This sequence joins TRBV28 and TRBJ2-7, with D maybe TRBD1 (6 bases). CDR1 is MDHEN and CDR2 is SYDVKM in the germline V gene. This CDR3 comprises 12 residues. The chain's CDR3 is CASSLSTGKPSF. The CDR3 nucleotides read TGTGCCAGCAGTTTATCCACAGGGAAGCCCTCCTTC.

The sample holds a few counts of this clone. The chain carries TRBV6-1 and TRBJ1-2; D may be TRBD1 (6 bases). The CDR3 runs 13 residues. The V end was cut by 6 bases, the J end by 8 bases, with 16 bases between. Per the germline V gene, CDR1 is MNHNS and CDR2 is SASEGT. The CDR3 is CASSFQGSRGYTF. CDR3 DNA: TGTGCCAGCAGCTTCCAGGGGTCGAGGGGCTACACCTTC.

Written as DNA, the CDR3 is TGTGCCAGCAGCTTCTCCAGGTATCTTGGAGCTTTCTTT. Translated, it gives CASSFSRYLGAFF. The chain combines TRBV5-6 with TRBJ1-1, with D unclear. The CDR3 covers 13 residues. Trimming left V 2 bases short and J 10 bases short, with 15 bases between. Germline V gives CDR1 SGHDT, CDR2 YYEEEE.

This clone was recorded a few times. The chain uses TRBV6-5 and TRBJ1-2; TRBD1 might be the D (6 bases). CDR1 is MNHEY, CDR2 SVGAGI, per germline. The V gene lost 6 bases and the J gene lost 4 bases, with 18 bases spanning the gap. The CDR3 loop spans 15 amino acids. The CDR3: CASRPTGSFGYGYTF. The DNA of the CDR3 is TGTGCCAGCAGGCCTACAGGGAGCTTTGGCTATGGCTACACCTTC.

This clone was counted many times. The DNA of the CDR3 is TGTGCTAGTGGTTCGAGGAATTCACCCCTCCACTTT. Translating gives CASGSRNSPLHF. V is TRBV12-5 and J is TRBJ1-6; D gene uncertain. V was trimmed by 4 bases and J by 7 bases, leaving 5 bases between them. Germline CDR1 is LGHNT and CDR2 is FRNRAP. This CDR3 is 12 amino acids long.

This sequence joins TRBV7-8 and TRBJ2-7; 8 bases align to TRBD1. Germline V lookup: CDR1 SGHVS, CDR2 FQNEAQ. The CDR3 sequence is 15 residues long. Trimming took 6 bases from V and 3 from J; bases not matched to a gene: 10. Written as DNA, the CDR3 is TGTGCCAGCAGTTACCACGACAGGGGCCACTACGAGCAGTACTTC. This translates into CASSYHDRGHYEQYF.

This clone has a handful of counts. This sequence joins TRBV14 and TRBJ1-2; 7 bases are a match to TRBD1. The V segment lost 4 bases and the J segment 3 bases; nucleotides outside the gene matches: 8. This CDR3 has 15 residues. Germline loops: CDR1 SGHDN, CDR2 FVKESK. The DNA for the CDR3 is TGTGCCAGCAGCCGCCAGGGGGTTCCGGACTATGGCTACACCTTC. It encodes CASSRQGVPDYGYTF.

The chain combines TRBV30 with TRBJ2-4; TRBD2 might be the D (5 bases). Trimming cost V 4 bases and J 1 base, with 11 bases left between them. The CDR3 consists of 14 residues. Per the germline V gene, CDR1 is GTSNPN and CDR2 is SVGIG (reference sequence). This CDR3 reads CAWTRRLAKNIQYF. CDR3 bases: TGTGCCTGGACGAGGAGGTTGGCCAAAAACATTCAGTACTTC. Full variable domain (outside the CDR3, taken from reference TRBV30 and TRBJ2-4): SQTIHQWPATLVQPVGSPLSLECTVEGTSNPNLYWYRQAAGRGLQLLFYSVGIGQISSEVPQNLSASRPQDRQFILSSKKLLLSDSGFYLCAWTRRLAKNIQYFGAGTRLSVL.

This clone was seen more than once but under ten times. The germline gene is not matched at one end of the junction; a read error may be the cause. The V and J genes are TRBV27 and TRBJ1-2, with 7 nucleotides matching TRBD1. Germline loops: CDR1 MNHEY, CDR2 SMNVEV (reference sequence). The CDR3 consists of 13 residues. The CDR3 sequence is CATSLGGNYGYTF. CDR3 DNA sequence: TGTGCCACCAGTTTAGGGGGCAACTATGGCTACACCTTC.

The chain couples TRBV4-2 to TRBJ2-7; 9 bases map to TRBD2. V gave up 4 bases and J gave up 4 bases; unmatched junction bases: 14. Germline assignment: CDR1 LGHNA and CDR2 YNFKEQ. CDR3 length: 17 amino acids. The CDR3 spells CASSLRGLAGEWYEQYF. The CDR3 DNA is TGTGCCAGCAGCCTAAGGGGGTTAGCGGGAGAGTGGTACGAGCAGTACTTC.

The gene calls are TRBV6-6 and TRBJ1-1; D call uncertain. Between the trimmed V and J ends, which lost 6 bases and 4 bases, there was a span of 18 bases. The CDR3 is 15 amino acids. Looked up from germline, CDR1 is MNHNY and CDR2 is SVGAGI (reference sequence). Written as DNA, the CDR3 is TGTGCCAGCAGATCTGGACGGGGAGTAATCACTGAAGCTTTCTTT. Protein product: CASRSGRGVITEAFF.

This clone was picked up one time. The chain uses TRBV10-3 and TRBJ1-2; 8 positions match TRBD1. Per germline, CDR1 ENHRY and CDR2 SYGVKD. The CDR3 is 13 amino acids. V trimming: 7 bases; J trimming: 8 bases; junction bases outside the gene matches: 9. CDR3 in DNA: TGTGCCATCACCGCGGACAGGGCGGGAGGCTACACCTTC. This encodes CAITADRAGGYTF.

V is TRBV25-1 and J is TRBJ1-1; 8 bases match TRBD1. The trim removed 4 bases at V and 5 bases at J, leaving 9 bases unmatched. Germline values: CDR1 MGHDK, CDR2 SYGVNS. The CDR3 totals 15 residues. CDR3 nucleotides: TGTGCCAGCAGTGGACGGACAGGGAGGATGACTGAAGCTTTCTTT. Protein product: CASSGRTGRMTEAFF.

This rearrangement joins TRBV19 to TRBJ2-7; TRBD2 might be the D (5 bases). The CDR3 is 15 residues long. Germline CDR1 LNHDA, CDR2 SQIVND (reference sequence). V shed 3 bases and J shed 2 bases, with 14 bases lying between them. The CDR3 spells CASSIYPGSTYEQYF. CDR3 nucleotide sequence: TGTGCCAGTAGTATTTATCCGGGGTCCACCTACGAGCAGTACTTC.

Comment on this clone: Other DNA sequences from this sample encode an identical CDR3 as well. This sequence joins TRBV7-9 and TRBJ2-7; TRBD1 matches at 8 bases. This CDR3 region has 14 residues. Trimming took 6 bases from V and 1 from J; bases not matched to a gene: 5. The V gene's germline CDR1 is SEHNR and CDR2 FQNEAQ (reference sequence). The CDR3 spells CASSPRDRSYEQYF. The DNA for the CDR3 is TGTGCCAGCAGTCCCCGGGACAGGTCCTACGAGCAGTACTTC.

This chain links TRBV5-1 with TRBJ2-3; TRBD2 might be the D (5 bases). V was trimmed by 4 bases and J by 6 bases, leaving 12 bases between them. CDR1 SGHRS and CDR2 YFSETQ come from the germline V gene. This CDR3 contains 13 residues. The CDR3 region is CASSAWTSDTQYF. The CDR3 nucleotides read TGCGCCAGCAGCGCCTGGACTTCCGATACGCAGTATTTT. Full variable domain (outside the CDR3, taken from reference TRBV5-1 and TRBJ2-3): KAGVTQTPRYLIKTRGQQVTLSCSPISGHRSVSWYQQTPGQGLQFLFEYFSETQRNKGNFPGRFSGRQFSNSRSEMNVSTLELGDSALYLCASSAWTSDTQYFGPGTRLTVL.

The chain has TRBV5-1 and TRBJ2-5; D perhaps matches TRBD2 (6 bases). The germline gives CDR1 SGHRS, CDR2 YFSETQ. The CDR3 sequence is 17 residues long. V was shortened by 0 bases and J by 3 bases, with 18 bases between the two germline ends. The CDR3 DNA reads TGCGCCAGCAGCTTGGAGGAGGGCCGCAGATTCAAAGAGACCCAGTACTTC. It encodes CASSLEEGRRFKETQYF.

The chain couples TRBV6-5 to TRBJ1-1; D not resolved. The ends were cut back, 10 bases at V and 2 bases at J, with 17 bases in the middle. Germline CDR1 is MNHEY and CDR2 is SVGAGI. The CDR3 totals 14 residues. The CDR3 DNA is TGTGCCACATCGCGTTTTCCTGGTAACACTGAAGCTTTCTTT. This translates into CATSRFPGNTEAFF.

This chain connects TRBV30 to TRBJ2-5; 7 positions agree with TRBD1. V was pared by 4 bases and J by 3 bases, with 5 bases of the junction left unmatched. Germline V lookup: CDR1 GTSNPN, CDR2 SVGIG (reference sequence). The CDR3 contains 13 residues. CDR3 sequence: CAWTTGTEETQYF. CDR3 nucleotide sequence: TGTGCCTGGACCACCGGGACAGAAGAGACCCAGTACTTC.

The chain links TRBV9 to TRBJ1-4; D not certain. Trimming took 4 bases from V and 3 from J, leaving 13 bases between them. CDR3 length: 15 residues. Germline V gene sequence: CDR1 SGDLS, CDR2 YYNGEE. CDR3 in amino acids: CASSPRGLANEKLFF. CDR3 nucleotides: TGTGCCAGCAGCCCGCGCGGTTTGGCTAATGAAAAACTGTTTTTT.

The V gene is TRBV9, the J gene TRBJ1-3, with D tentatively TRBD1 (5 bases). CDR3 length equals 17 residues. Trimming pared 0 bases from V and 1 base from J, leaving 14 bases between. Germline CDR1 is SGDLS and CDR2 is YYNGEE. CDR3 DNA sequence: TGTGCCAGCAGCGTAGTTCCGGGCGGGGGTTCTGGAAACACCATATATTTT. Its translation is CASSVVPGGGSGNTIYF.

This rearrangement joins TRBV10-3 to TRBJ2-5, with TRBD1 as a possible D gene (6 bases). Trimming took off 10 bases at V and 4 bases at J, with 10 bases between the two ends. Germline CDR1 and CDR2: ENHRY and SYGVKD. The CDR3 is made up of 11 amino acids. CDR3 sequence: CATLRGETQYF. DNA for the CDR3: TGTGCCACCCTCAGGGGAGAGACCCAGTACTTC.

V gene TRBV4-1 combines with J gene TRBJ2-7; 9 bases agree with TRBD1. Unmatched junction bases numbered 3, after V lost 3 bases and J lost 3 bases. Germline CDR1 and CDR2: MGHRA and YSYEKL. CDR3 size: 14 residues. The CDR3 DNA sequence: TGCGCCAGCAGCCACCCGGGACAGGGCTACGAGCAGTACTTC. It yields the protein CASSHPGQGYEQYF.

The V gene is TRBV7-9, the J gene TRBJ2-5; D remains unclear. Trimming took off 10 bases at V and 2 bases at J, with 14 bases between the two ends. CDR1 is SEHNR and CDR2 is FQNEAQ in the germline V gene (reference sequence). The length of the CDR3 is 13 residues. The DNA for the CDR3 is TGTGCCACCCTGCGCCCAGGTCAAGAGACCCAGTACTTC. Protein: CATLRPGQETQYF.

The chain has TRBV19 and TRBJ1-4; D not resolved. Trimming left V 4 bases short and J 4 bases short, with 10 bases between. The CDR3 contains 14 residues. Germline loops: CDR1 LNHDA, CDR2 SQIVND (reference sequence). The CDR3 here is CASSTRRDNEKLFF. As DNA, the CDR3 is TGTGCCAGTAGTACGAGGAGGGATAATGAAAAACTGTTTTTT. Full variable domain (outside the CDR3, taken from reference TRBV19 and TRBJ1-4): DGGITQSPKYLFRKEGQNVTLSCEQNLNHDAMYWYRQDPGQGLRLIYYSQIVNDFQKGDIAEGYSVSREKKESFPLTVTSAQKNPTAFYLCASSTRRDNEKLFFGSGTQLSVL.

The chain employs TRBV5-6 and TRBJ1-3; D perhaps matches TRBD1 (5 bases). The CDR3 is 14 residues long. Trimming took 2 bases from V and 1 from J, leaving 7 bases between them. The germline gives CDR1 SGHDT, CDR2 YYEEEE. The CDR3 here is CASSFQGSGNTIYF. In DNA, the CDR3 is TGTGCCAGCAGCTTTCAGGGTTCTGGAAACACCATATATTTT.

This clone was counted a single time. The rearrangement joins TRBV7-2 to TRBJ2-3, with D uncertain. In germline, CDR1 is SGHTA, CDR2 FQGNSA. CDR3 length: 14 residues. Trimming cost V 9 bases and J 1 base, with 14 bases left between them. The CDR3 DNA follows: TGTGCCAGTGCCCGAGTCTCTGGCACAGATACGCAGTATTTT. Translated, it gives CASARVSGTDTQYF.

The V and J genes are TRBV19 and TRBJ2-5; 11 bases agree with TRBD2. V was clipped by 4 bases and J by 3 bases; unmatched bases: 10. This CDR3 has 17 amino acids. In germline, CDR1 is LNHDA, CDR2 SQIVND (reference sequence). In DNA form, the CDR3 reads TGTGCCAGTAGTAGAACCGGGACTAGCGGACCAAAAGAGACCCAGTACTTC. It yields the protein CASSRTGTSGPKETQYF.

The CDR3 DNA follows: TGTGCCAGCCTTTTTTTGGGACTAGACAGATTGCGGTATACGAATGAGCAGTTCTTC. This sequence encodes CASLFLGLDRLRYTNEQFF. The V and J genes are TRBV21-1 and TRBJ2-1; no check of the table's D call, TRBD2, against the DNA was made. TRBV21-1 is deemed a pseudogene. The CDR3 covers 19 residues.